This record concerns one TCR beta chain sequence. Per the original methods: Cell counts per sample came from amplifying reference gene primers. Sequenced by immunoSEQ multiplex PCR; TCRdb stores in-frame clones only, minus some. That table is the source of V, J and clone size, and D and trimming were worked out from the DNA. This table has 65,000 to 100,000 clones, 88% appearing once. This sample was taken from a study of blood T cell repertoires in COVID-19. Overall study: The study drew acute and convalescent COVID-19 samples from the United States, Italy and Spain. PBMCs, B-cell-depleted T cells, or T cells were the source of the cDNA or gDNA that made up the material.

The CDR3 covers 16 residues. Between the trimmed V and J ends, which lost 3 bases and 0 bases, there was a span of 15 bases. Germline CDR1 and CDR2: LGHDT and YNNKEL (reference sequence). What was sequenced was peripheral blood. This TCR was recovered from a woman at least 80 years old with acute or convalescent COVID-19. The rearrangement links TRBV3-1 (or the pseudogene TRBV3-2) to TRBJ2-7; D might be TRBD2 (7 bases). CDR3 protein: CASSQGGTLISYEQYF. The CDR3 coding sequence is TGTGCCAGCAGCCAGGGGGGGACACTGATCTCCTACGAGCAGTACTTC.